The 2 T cell receptor beta chains given below trace back to one sample, sequenced in a study of T cell repertoires in cytomegalovirus infection. TCRdb redid the calling of the reads with MiXCR, one entry per CDR3 protein. The data show some 920,000 distinct CDR3 sequences, around 29% seen once. Their specific antigens are unknown. The sequenced sample was cultured CD8+ T cells from PBMCs, obtained from culture after CMV antigen stimulation. The receptors were sampled from a human donor in good health (CMV status not recorded). Some clones in this sample may be carry-over from other donors' samples.

This clonotype has only a few counts. The J gene is TRBJ2-3, the V gene TRBV12-3 or TRBV12-4; 8 bases agree with TRBD1. The CDR3 runs 16 residues. V lost 6 bases and J lost 2; bases outside the gene matches: 10. Here the CDR3 reads CASSTIQGGFTDTQYF. Here the CDR3 DNA reads TGTGCCAGCAGCACAATACAGGGGGGCTTCACAGATACGCAGTATTTT.

This clonotype was seen only a few times. CDR3 sequence reads: CASSFFMGADGYTF. CDR3 sequence (DNA): TGTGCCAGCAGTTTTTTCATGGGGGCGGACGGCTACACCTTC. The J gene is TRBJ1-2, the V gene TRBV28; TRBD1 is a possible D gene (6 bases). There are 14 residues in the CDR3. Germline V gene sequence: CDR1 MDHEN, CDR2 SYDVKM. V was trimmed by 3 bases and J by 8 bases, leaving 16 bases between them.